This T cell receptor beta chain was captured in a study of early stage breast cancer tumors. Study results and limitations: Tumor and normal breast were distinguished via blood comparison in 14 of 16 patients.

The CDR3 consists of 17 residues. Germline CDR1 is MGHRA and CDR2 is YSYEKL. V gave up 0 bases and J gave up 5 bases; unmatched junction bases: 9. Produced via immunoSEQ multiplex PCR; TCRdb's table is partial and in-frame only. The table shows about 9,000 clones, with roughly 70% occurring only once. This clone has only a few counts. Its antigen is currently unknown. The TCR comes from a person in their fifties or sixties with breast cancer. This chain uses TRBV4-1 with TRBJ2-1; 8 nucleotides match TRBD2. The sequenced sample consisted of breast tumor tissue. In nucleotides, the CDR3 is TGCGCCAGCAGCCAAGATACTGCGGGAGGATTTCACAATGAGCAGTTCTTC. It translates to CASSQDTAGGFHNEQFF.